These 11 T cell receptor beta chains share one sample of origin, sequenced in a study of a mutant IDH1 vaccine in newly diagnosed glioma. Using immunoSEQ multiplex PCR, the repertoire was profiled, and TCRdb retains in-frame clones only, with some absent. Found here are about 120,000 clones, about 80% of them singletons; the top ten hold 5.5%. As to time point: week 11, during vaccination. Topical imiquimod was applied with each vaccine dose, which held 300 ug of mutant IDH1 20-mer peptide. No antigen has been identified for these receptors. The sequences come from PBMCs, collected from a glioma patient whose treatment included an IDH1 peptide vaccine. These receptors all come from a middle-aged man with glioma.

The V and J genes are TRBV18 and TRBJ2-3; D uncertain. The CDR3 has 15 amino acids. Germline lookup yields CDR1 KGHSH and CDR2 LQKENI. V dropped 10 bases and J dropped 0 bases, with 17 bases sitting between them. The CDR3 is CATLRASASTDTQYF. CDR3 coding DNA: TGTGCCACCCTTCGGGCATCAGCTAGCACAGATACGCAGTATTTT.

The chain carries TRBV6-5 and TRBJ2-5, with D maybe TRBD1 (6 bases). The CDR3 is 15 amino acids. V lost 5 bases to trimming and J lost 2 bases, with 15 bases between them. Germline-derived CDR1 and CDR2 are MNHEY and SVGAGI. The CDR3 region has the DNA TGTGCCAGCAGTCGGACAGCTAACTCTCAAGAGACCCAGTACTTC. This codes for CASSRTANSQETQYF.

The gene calls are TRBV7-9 and TRBJ2-1; D assignment may be TRBD1 or TRBD2 (6 bases each). V was trimmed by 0 bases and J by 8 bases, leaving 8 bases between them. CDR3 length: 13 amino acids. Germline CDR1 is SEHNR and CDR2 is FQNEAQ (reference sequence). The CDR3 reads CASSLAGGYEQFF. DNA of the CDR3: TGTGCCAGCAGCTTAGCAGGGGGGTATGAGCAGTTCTTC.

This clone was recorded once. V and J are TRBV18 and TRBJ2-1; 9 bases line up with TRBD1. Per the germline V gene, CDR1 is KGHSH and CDR2 is LQKENI. With V trimmed by 4 bases and J by 3 bases, 4 bases remained unmatched. CDR3 length: 15 amino acids. CDR3 amino acids: CASSLGQGLYNEQFF. CDR3 bases: TGTGCCAGCTCACTGGGACAGGGCCTCTACAATGAGCAGTTCTTC.

This sequence joins TRBV21-1 and TRBJ2-3; the table gives TRBD2 as D, unverified against the DNA. TRBV21-1 is a pseudogene segment. This CDR3 spans 18 amino acids. The CDR3 region is CASKGRTSGRISTDTQYF. In DNA, the CDR3 is TGTGCCAGCAAAGGGAGGACTAGCGGGAGAATTAGCACAGATACGCAGTATTTT.

This chain connects TRBV7-9 to TRBJ2-7; TRBD2 matches 8 bases. The CDR3 has 15 residues. Germline CDR1 is SEHNR and CDR2 is FQNEAQ (reference sequence). Losses at the gene ends were 1 base for V and 0 bases for J; bases not matched to a gene: 2. This CDR3 is CASSLERGPSYEQYF. CDR3 sequence (DNA): TGTGCCAGCAGCTTAGAGCGGGGGCCCTCCTACGAGCAGTACTTC.

The DNA for the CDR3 is TGTGCCACCAGCAGAGATCGACAGGGTAGGTCGGACACCATATATTTT. This encodes CATSRDRQGRSDTIYF. The genes are TRBV15 and TRBJ1-3; TRBD1 matches 7 bases. The germline V gene has CDR1 LNHNV and CDR2 YYDKDF (reference sequence). The CDR3 spans 16 residues. V lost 0 bases to trimming and J lost 8 bases; unmatched junction nucleotides: 10.

The chain uses TRBV18 and TRBJ1-2, with D unclear. The CDR3 runs 16 residues. Germline V CDR1 and CDR2: KGHSH, LQKENI. Trimming left V 2 bases short and J 8 bases short, with 21 bases between. As DNA, the CDR3 is TGTGCCAGCTCACCAGACAACTCCGGGCCGACGGGGGGCTACACCTTC. Residues: CASSPDNSGPTGGYTF.

Remarks on this clone: One junction end does not reproduce the germline sequence, and a read error may be involved. The chain couples TRBV5-4 to TRBJ2-1; 12 bases fit TRBD2. In germline, CDR1 is SGHNT, CDR2 YYREEE (reference sequence). The CDR3 has 15 amino acids. The CDR3 spells CASTLERTSGDEQFF. The CDR3 nucleotides are TGTGCCAGCACCTTGGAACGGACTAGCGGGGATGAGCAGTTCTTC.

The chain recombines TRBV7-3 with TRBJ2-7, with 14 bases that match TRBD2. There are 16 residues in the CDR3. V lost 6 bases to trimming and J lost 7 bases; unmatched junction nucleotides: 11. Per germline, CDR1 SGHTA and CDR2 FQGTGA. CDR3 residues: CASRLGPGLAGGEQYF. DNA for the CDR3: TGTGCCAGCAGGTTGGGCCCCGGACTAGCGGGAGGTGAGCAGTACTTC. The full variable domain, completed using reference TRBV7-3 and TRBJ2-7, is GAGVSQTPSNKVTEKGKYVELRCDPISGHTALYWYRQSLGQGPEFLIYFQGTGAADDSGLPNDRFFAVRPEGSVSTLKIQRTERGDSAVYLCASRLGPGLAGGEQYFGPGTRLTVT.

The chain combines TRBV19 with TRBJ2-5; 9 bases match TRBD1. V lost 5 bases, J lost 5 bases, and 6 bases stayed unmatched. The CDR3 has 14 amino acids. Germline lookup yields CDR1 LNHDA and CDR2 SQIVND (reference sequence). In DNA form, the CDR3 reads TGTGCCAGTAGTGTTGGGACAGGGTTCGAGACCCAGTACTTC. Protein: CASSVGTGFETQYF. Combining the CDR3 with reference TRBV19 and TRBJ2-5 gives the whole variable domain DGGITQSPKYLFRKEGQNVTLSCEQNLNHDAMYWYRQDPGQGLRLIYYSQIVNDFQKGDIAEGYSVSREKKESFPLTVTSAQKNPTAFYLCASSVGTGFETQYFGPGTRLLVL.